This TCR beta chain was profiled in a study of blood T cell repertoires in COVID-19. Study-wide context: Spain, Italy and the United States supplied samples that represented acute and convalescent COVID-19.

Original data processing: Nucleated cell counts were estimated from reference gene primer amplification. The protocol was immunoSEQ multiplex PCR, while the TCRdb copy is restricted to in-frame clones and leaves out a portion. The D gene and trimming were derived from the DNA, and the V and J assignments and clone size from that table. This sample has more than 70,000 clones; around 90% occur once, and the top ten carry about 9%. The CDR3 runs 16 residues. This receptor was obtained from a human donor in a cohort sampled during active COVID-19. The V and J genes are TRBV21-1 and TRBJ2-3; the table's D call, TRBD2, has no DNA check behind it. TRBV21-1 is annotated as a pseudogene. The material sequenced was peripheral blood. The CDR3 DNA sequence: TGTGCCAGCAGCAAATTTCTAGCGGGAAACACAGATACGCAGTATTTT. It specifies CASSKFLAGNTDTQYF.